The clone carrying this TCR beta chain was seen only once. Its antigen remains unknown. The junction differs from germline at one of its ends, possibly a read error. Blood RNA came from unsorted whole blood; germline DNA was also extracted. The record originates from a study of tumor-infiltrating lymphocytes in primary liver carcinoma. Total RNA amounting to around 530 ng was the source from which TCR beta cDNA was made with a constant-region primer. Modified slightly, ARM-PCR produced TCR beta libraries over three nested multiplex PCR rounds. TCRdb re-called the multiplex PCR reads through MiXCR, storing one row per CDR3 protein. The profile shows 250,000 to 400,000 distinct CDR3 sequences, approximately 65% of them singletons. General observations from the study: When set against blood, tumors had a significantly higher top-250-clone fraction (p = 0.039).

The sequenced sample consisted of peripheral blood. The sequence derives from a man aged 40-50 years with primary liver carcinoma and hepatitis B virus infection.

CDR3 sequence reads: CVSSPSKDTGELFF. The CDR3, as DNA: TGTGTCAGCAGCCCTTCGAAAGATACCGGGGAGCTGTTTTTT. This sequence joins TRBV11-2 and TRBJ2-2, with D unresolved. The CDR3 sequence is 14 residues long. Germline lookup yields CDR1 SGHAT and CDR2 FQNNGV.